A selection of T cell receptor beta chains follows, all from one sample in a study of cytomegalovirus exposure and HLA in healthy donors. Generated by immunoSEQ multiplex PCR, the TCRdb table keeps only in-frame clones and is missing some. The sample yields 110,000 to 150,000 clones, 65% to 80% seen once. Specimen: PBMCs. Receptor source: a man aged 25 to 40 in good health and CMV-seronegative. The conserved cysteine and the conserved F or W are not part of the CDR3 here. A D gene is named only where the DNA matches it firmly. Clone size is given for some rows only: seen once, a few or many times, or a class if the clone is expanded.

clone size: .
D gene: TRBD2
V gene: TRBV7-2
CDR3 protein: ASSSTSGTSY

clone size: .
D gene: .
V gene: TRBV6-5
CDR3 protein: ASKEGLGGYT

clone size: .
D gene: .
V gene: TRBV5-5
CDR3 protein: ASSWNLRDISTDTQY

clone size: .
D gene: .
V gene: TRBV19
CDR3 protein: ASTLYNEQF

clone size: .
D gene: TRBD1
V gene: TRBV6-5
CDR3 protein: ASSTGGRRETQY

clone size: once
D gene: TRBD1
V gene: TRBV6-5
CDR3 protein: ASKDRGSSYEQY

clone size: once
D gene: .
V gene: TRBV6-5
CDR3 protein: ASSYSGPTGELF

clone size: .
D gene: TRBD1
V gene: TRBV5-6
CDR3 protein: ASSRGQMNTGELF

clone size: .
D gene: .
V gene: TRBV18
CDR3 protein: ASSHRTEPYQPQH

clone size: .
D gene: .
V gene: TRBV18
CDR3 protein: ASSPNRGEGYT

clone size: few
D gene: TRBD1
V gene: TRBV6-6
CDR3 protein: ASSLGTGGTEAF

clone size: .
D gene: TRBD2
V gene: TRBV5-1
CDR3 protein: ASSPRTSDNEQF

clone size: .
D gene: .
V gene: TRBV2
CDR3 protein: ASSESPWGGTQY

clone size: .
D gene: .
V gene: TRBV19
CDR3 protein: ASSIGDSSYEQY

clone size: .
D gene: TRBD1
V gene: TRBV5-1
CDR3 protein: ASSRTGGDTEAF

clone size: .
D gene: .
V gene: TRBV19
CDR3 protein: ASSLSHGEAF

clone size: .
D gene: .
V gene: TRBV19
CDR3 protein: ASNSLRDIYQPQH

clone size: .
D gene: TRBD1
V gene: TRBV7-3
CDR3 protein: ASSFQGAGFNSPLH

clone size: .
D gene: TRBD2
V gene: TRBV19
CDR3 protein: ASSSTGGLGTQY

clone size: once
D gene: .
V gene: TRBV30
CDR3 protein: AWSGTDANYGYT

clone size: .
D gene: .
V gene: TRBV7-9
CDR3 protein: ASSLGSSATDTQY

clone size: once
D gene: .
V gene: TRBV11-3
CDR3 protein: ASSPRFSYEQY

clone size: .
D gene: TRBD2
V gene: TRBV4-2
CDR3 protein: ASSPRGGEVGETQY

clone size: .
D gene: TRBD1
V gene: TRBV18
CDR3 protein: ASSPGDRGEETQY

clone size: .
D gene: .
V gene: TRBV19
CDR3 protein: ASSFAGSGYQPQH

clone size: few
D gene: TRBD1
V gene: TRBV7-9
CDR3 protein: ASSLGAGGLYGYT

clone size: .
D gene: TRBD1
V gene: TRBV19
CDR3 protein: ASSPRDREETQY

clone size: .
D gene: .
V gene: TRBV6-4
CDR3 protein: ASSPGVRRDGYT

clone size: .
D gene: .
V gene: TRBV5-1
CDR3 protein: ASNPRADSSTDTQY

clone size: few
D gene: TRBD2
V gene: TRBV7-2
CDR3 protein: ASSFNRGRSSYEQY

clone size: .
D gene: TRBD2
V gene: TRBV5-4
CDR3 protein: ASSTKSGGVYNEQF

clone size: few
D gene: TRBD1
V gene: TRBV7-9
CDR3 protein: ASRNYLGQGANYGYT

clone size: .
D gene: TRBD2
V gene: TRBV9
CDR3 protein: TSSVGPSSGGAGEQF

clone size: .
D gene: .
V gene: TRBV5-8
CDR3 protein: ASSSQFTTVTLWTEAF

clone size: .
D gene: TRBD2
V gene: TRBV18
CDR3 protein: ASSLYTPTSGTPYEQY

clone size: .
D gene: TRBD1
V gene: TRBV11-2
CDR3 protein: ASSTNRGPRSGNTIY

clone size: .
D gene: TRBD1
V gene: TRBV6-5
CDR3 protein: ASSKGTGHREQY

clone size: .
D gene: .
V gene: TRBV5-6
CDR3 protein: ASSLPQGRTEAF

clone size: .
D gene: .
V gene: TRBV29-1
CDR3 protein: SVFETVNYGYT

clone size: few
D gene: TRBD2
V gene: TRBV6-5
CDR3 protein: ASTNTGGAGELF

clone size: .
D gene: .
V gene: TRBV4-2
CDR3 protein: ASSQDKSDATGELF

clone size: .
D gene: .
V gene: TRBV2
CDR3 protein: ASAWGVLSYEQY

clone size: .
D gene: .
V gene: TRBV7-9
CDR3 protein: ASAEGATNEKLF

clone size: few
D gene: TRBD2
V gene: TRBV27
CDR3 protein: ASSLSSGFINEQF

clone size: .
D gene: .
V gene: TRBV2
CDR3 protein: ASSEGGGGINQPQH

clone size: .
D gene: TRBD1
V gene: TRBV5-1
CDR3 protein: ASSLVAGGDEQF

clone size: once
D gene: .
V gene: TRBV7-8
CDR3 protein: ASSIQGPANSPLH

clone size: .
D gene: TRBD2
V gene: TRBV4-2
CDR3 protein: ASSQGVLAGLREQY

clone size: .
D gene: TRBD2
V gene: TRBV2
CDR3 protein: ASSSGTNNEQF

clone size: .
D gene: .
V gene: TRBV7-8
CDR3 protein: ASMVGPTNEKLF

clone size: once
D gene: TRBD2
V gene: TRBV14
CDR3 protein: ASRLAGNQETQY

clone size: .
D gene: TRBD1
V gene: TRBV7-6
CDR3 protein: ASSLETGPTNEKLF

clone size: .
D gene: .
V gene: TRBV28
CDR3 protein: ASNLQGTGYEQY

clone size: .
D gene: TRBD1
V gene: TRBV7-9
CDR3 protein: ASSPPGGEGYGYT

clone size: few
D gene: .
V gene: TRBV7-2
CDR3 protein: ASSLRSREANEKLF

clone size: .
D gene: .
V gene: TRBV27
CDR3 protein: ASRTDHPGQPQH

clone size: .
D gene: .
V gene: TRBV7-2
CDR3 protein: ASSRGQSSPLH

clone size: .
D gene: TRBD1
V gene: TRBV18
CDR3 protein: ASSGQERSYEQY

clone size: once
D gene: TRBD1
V gene: TRBV7-6
CDR3 protein: ASSARQGASGELF